This T cell receptor (beta chain) stems from a study of T-cell reconstitution after alpha-beta-depleted transplantation in children. Germline assignment: CDR1 KGHDR and CDR2 SFDVKD. The junction had 10 bases not matched to a gene; V was cut back by 4 bases and J by 9 bases. CDR3 size: 16 residues. Preparing the TCRbeta library involved the use of unique molecular identifiers. TCRdb ran MiXCR on the PCR reads and lists one entry per CDR3 protein. Among about 540,000 distinct CDR3 sequences listed, around 18% were seen once. The origin of this receptor is a human donor who donated a stem cell graft to a child with acute lymphoblastic leukemia. Sequencing used PBMCs from the stem cell graft donor, obtained from the stem cell graft. The V call is TRBV24-1, the J call TRBJ2-7; 14 nucleotides agree with TRBD2. Here the CDR3 reads CATSDPHQGLAGAQYF. The CDR3 DNA reads as TGTGCCACCAGTGACCCTCATCAGGGACTAGCGGGAGCGCAGTACTTC.